This entry lists 23 T cell receptor beta chains sequenced from one sample in a study of sequential checkpoint blockade in melanoma. Sequencing was performed with immunoSEQ multiplex PCR; in TCRdb, only in-frame clones are kept and a portion is missing. The sample holds tens of thousands of clones, 80% to 90% seen once. As for treatment: randomized to nivolumab then ipilimumab (arm A) or the reverse (arm B). The starting material was CD8+ T cells sorted from blood (inferred from file names), obtained from a patient given nivolumab and ipilimumab in sequence. The source is a human donor with melanoma.

This rearrangement joins TRBV27 to TRBJ2-5; a possible D gene is TRBD1 (8 bases). Per germline, CDR1 MNHEY and CDR2 SMNVEV (reference sequence). This CDR3 has 14 amino acids. Trimming took 6 bases from V and 4 from J, leaving 15 bases between them. CDR3 residues: CASRSTGGVETQYF. The CDR3 nucleotides are TGTGCCAGCAGGTCTACAGGGGGGGTAGAGACCCAGTACTTC.

This chain joins TRBV6-5 and TRBJ1-5, with TRBD1 as a possible D gene (6 bases). Trimming shortened V by 2 bases and J by 0 bases, and 8 bases separated the two germline ends. Germline V gene sequence: CDR1 MNHEY, CDR2 SVGAGI. This CDR3 has 15 residues. This chain's CDR3 is CASSYGQNSNQPQHF. The CDR3 DNA reads TGTGCCAGCAGTTACGGACAGAATAGCAATCAGCCCCAGCATTTT.

The sample holds one count of this clone. V usage is TRBV19 and J usage is TRBJ1-5; 7 bases match TRBD1. Germline assignment: CDR1 LNHDA and CDR2 SQIVND (reference sequence). This CDR3 is 16 amino acids long. The trim removed 3 bases at V and 5 bases at J, leaving 10 bases unmatched. Here the CDR3 DNA reads TGTGCCAGTAGTATTGGGGGCAGGGGGTTCGATCAGCCCCAGCATTTT. Its protein product is CASSIGGRGFDQPQHF.

The chain employs TRBV11-2 and TRBJ1-5; no reliable D call. Germline CDR1 and CDR2: SGHAT and FQNNGV. This CDR3 spans 15 amino acids. V was clipped by 1 base and J by 0 bases, with 7 bases between them. The CDR3 coding sequence is TGTGCCAGCAGCTTAGGAGGTAATAGCAATCAGCCCCAGCATTTT. Encoded protein: CASSLGGNSNQPQHF.

The chain recombines TRBV19 with TRBJ1-1; TRBD1 matches 7 bases. Germline V CDR1 and CDR2: LNHDA, SQIVND (reference sequence). The CDR3 loop spans 15 amino acids. V shed 10 bases and J 0 bases; nucleotides not matched to a gene: 11. The CDR3 coding sequence is TGTGCCACCTCTAACCGGGACAGTATGAACACTGAAGCTTTCTTT. Encoded protein: CATSNRDSMNTEAFF. Drawing the rest from reference TRBV19 and TRBJ1-1, the complete variable domain is DGGITQSPKYLFRKEGQNVTLSCEQNLNHDAMYWYRQDPGQGLRLIYYSQIVNDFQKGDIAEGYSVSREKKESFPLTVTSAQKNPTAFYLCATSNRDSMNTEAFFGQGTRLTVV.

The rearrangement joins TRBV7-2 to TRBJ2-7; D remains unclear. V shed 3 bases and J shed 3 bases, with 3 bases lying between them. CDR3 length: 11 residues. Germline assignment: CDR1 SGHTA and CDR2 FQGNSA. The CDR3 coding sequence is TGTGCCAGCAGCTTTAGCTACGAGCAGTACTTC. Translation gives CASSFSYEQYF.

The chain couples TRBV19 to TRBJ2-7, with D possibly being TRBD2 (6 bases). CDR1 and CDR2 from the germline V gene are LNHDA and SQIVND (reference sequence). The CDR3 length is 13 residues. V shed 3 bases and J shed 7 bases, with 13 bases lying between them. The CDR3 DNA is TGTGCCAGTAGTATGACTGGTGCGGGGGAGCAGTACTTC. Its protein product is CASSMTGAGEQYF.

This chain links TRBV27 with TRBJ2-7; D is perhaps TRBD1 (5 bases). Germline loops: CDR1 MNHEY, CDR2 SMNVEV (reference sequence). The V end was cut by 5 bases, the J end by 2 bases, with 7 bases between. This CDR3 is 12 amino acids long. CDR3 in amino acids: CASSPGTYEQYF. In DNA, the CDR3 is TGTGCCAGCAGTCCAGGGACCTACGAGCAGTACTTC.

The chain recombines TRBV28 with TRBJ2-2; no clear D. The CDR3 extends over 13 amino acids. Germline-derived CDR1 and CDR2 are MDHEN and SYDVKM. V was trimmed by 4 bases and J by 5 bases, leaving 8 bases between them. The DNA for the CDR3 is TGTGCCAGCAGTTCCTACGCTACCGGGGAGCTGTTTTTT. It codes for CASSSYATGELFF. The variable domain in full, with the rest retrieved from reference TRBV28 and TRBJ2-2, is DVKVTQSSRYLVKRTGEKVFLECVQDMDHENMFWYRQDPGLGLRLIYFSYDVKMKEKGDIPEGYSVSREKKERFSLILESASTNQTSMYLCASSSYATGELFFGEGSRLTVL.

V usage is TRBV11-3 and J usage is TRBJ2-3, with a possible D match to TRBD1 (6 bases). The CDR3 has 15 amino acids. Germline values: CDR1 SGHNT, CDR2 YENEEA. V was cut by 4 bases and J by 0 bases, with 11 bases left in between. CDR3 in DNA: TGTGCCAGCAGCTCTTCGGACAGTAGCACAGATACGCAGTATTTT. Amino acids: CASSSSDSSTDTQYF.

The V call is TRBV4-1, the J call TRBJ1-1, with D maybe TRBD1 (6 bases). Germline V gives CDR1 MGHRA, CDR2 YSYEKL. CDR3 length equals 17 residues. V was pared by 4 bases and J by 6 bases, with 24 bases between. Here the CDR3 DNA reads TGCGCCAGCAGCCCAGATACAATGCAGGGGTCCGCCGCTGAAGCTTTCTTT. Translating it yields CASSPDTMQGSAAEAFF.

The chain carries TRBV7-9 and TRBJ2-7, with unresolved D. Trimming shortened V by 6 bases and J by 0 bases, and 6 bases separated the two germline ends. The germline V gene encodes CDR1 SEHNR and CDR2 FQNEAQ (reference sequence). CDR3 length equals 12 residues. The CDR3 nucleotides are TGTGCCAGCAGTCTAGGCTCCTACGAGCAGTACTTC. Encoded protein: CASSLGSYEQYF.

The chain couples TRBV5-1 to TRBJ2-7; the D gene is possibly TRBD1 (5 bases). Germline-derived CDR1 and CDR2 are SGHRS and YFSETQ. V was trimmed by 2 bases and J by 3 bases, leaving 6 bases between them. CDR3 length: 12 amino acids. CDR3 bases: TGCGCCAGCAGCTTTCAGGGCTACGAGCAGTACTTC. This encodes CASSFQGYEQYF.

V and J are TRBV28 and TRBJ1-5, with no clear D. This CDR3 has 17 residues. V was shortened by 0 bases and J by 1 base, with 13 bases between the two germline ends. CDR1 MDHEN and CDR2 SYDVKM come from the germline V gene. CDR3 amino acids: CASSLWRSGNSNQPQHF. The CDR3, as DNA: TGTGCCAGCAGTTTATGGAGGTCGGGGAACAGCAATCAGCCCCAGCATTTT. Filled out from reference TRBV28 and TRBJ1-5, the complete variable domain reads DVKVTQSSRYLVKRTGEKVFLECVQDMDHENMFWYRQDPGLGLRLIYFSYDVKMKEKGDIPEGYSVSREKKERFSLILESASTNQTSMYLCASSLWRSGNSNQPQHFGDGTRLSIL.

The chain has TRBV6-1 and TRBJ2-7; weak D call: TRBD1 (5 bases). CDR1 is MNHNS, CDR2 SASEGT, per germline. CDR3 size: 15 residues. Trimming shortened V by 0 bases and J by 2 bases, and 11 bases separated the two germline ends. Here the CDR3 DNA reads TGTGCCAGCAGTGAAGCGGCAGGGTGGACCTACGAGCAGTACTTC. This sequence encodes CASSEAAGWTYEQYF.

The J gene is TRBJ2-3, the V gene TRBV5-4; D is possibly TRBD1 (6 bases). Trimming took off 5 bases at V and 5 bases at J, with 12 bases between the two ends. This CDR3 comprises 13 residues. Germline CDR1 is SGHNT and CDR2 is YYREEE (reference sequence). CDR3 sequence reads: CASRAQGVDTQYF. Written as DNA, the CDR3 is TGTGCCAGCAGGGCACAGGGAGTAGATACGCAGTATTTT. Drawing the rest from reference TRBV5-4 and TRBJ2-3, the complete variable domain is ETGVTQSPTHLIKTRGQQVTLRCSSQSGHNTVSWYQQALGQGPQFIFQYYREEENGRGNFPPRFSGLQFPNYSSELNVNALELDDSALYLCASRAQGVDTQYFGPGTRLTVL.

The V and J genes are TRBV11-2 and TRBJ2-1; D remains unclear. Looked up from germline, CDR1 is SGHAT and CDR2 is FQNNGV. Trimming removed 9 bases from V and 5 bases from J, with 5 bases in between. This CDR3 is built from 10 residues. The CDR3 loop is CASRNNEQFF. CDR3 coding DNA: TGTGCCAGTCGTAACAATGAGCAGTTCTTC. The full variable domain, its missing parts supplied by reference TRBV11-2 and TRBJ2-1, is EAGVAQSPRYKIIEKRQSVAFWCNPISGHATLYWYQQILGQGPKLLIQFQNNGVVDDSQLPKDRFSAERLKGVDSTLKIQPAKLEDSAVYLCASRNNEQFFGPGTRLTVL.

V and J are TRBV6-1 and TRBJ2-3; 7 bases align to TRBD1. With V trimmed by 2 bases and J by 3 bases, 8 bases remained unmatched. The germline CDR1 and CDR2 sequences are MNHNS and SASEGT. The CDR3 extends over 16 amino acids. The CDR3, as DNA: TGTGCCAGCAGTGAAAGGCTAGACAGGGAAACAGATACGCAGTATTTT. It codes for CASSERLDRETDTQYF.

The chain employs TRBV4-1 and TRBJ2-7; 8 bases fit TRBD1. After removal of 1 base from V and 1 base from J, the junction contained 3 bases not matched to a gene. CDR1 and CDR2 from the germline V gene are MGHRA and YSYEKL. This CDR3 is 15 amino acids long. The CDR3 coding sequence is TGCGCCAGCAGCCAAGCAGGGGGCGAATCCTACGAGCAGTACTTC. Amino acids: CASSQAGGESYEQYF.

This clone came up a few times. The chain links TRBV21-1 to TRBJ2-7; whether TRBD1, the table's D call, matches the DNA was not checked. TRBV21-1 corresponds to a pseudogene. This CDR3 has 16 amino acids. DNA of the CDR3: TGTGCCAGCAGCAGGGGGGGACAGGGATTCAAGTACGAGCAGTACTTC. It translates to CASSRGGQGFKYEQYF.

The V gene is TRBV4-1, the J gene TRBJ1-2, with 10 positions matching TRBD1. CDR1 and CDR2 from the germline V gene are MGHRA and YSYEKL. CDR3 length: 12 residues. V lost 6 bases and J lost 6; bases outside the gene matches: 1. In DNA form, the CDR3 reads TGCGCCAGCAGAGGGACAGGGGATGGCTACACCTTC. Its translation is CASRGTGDGYTF.

This chain links TRBV10-3 with TRBJ2-7; 8 bases agree with TRBD1. This CDR3 is built from 16 residues. V was pared by 5 bases and J by 7 bases, with 16 bases of the junction left unmatched. CDR1 is ENHRY, CDR2 SYGVKD, per germline. CDR3 protein: CAISKSQGVSMDEQYF. The CDR3 coding sequence is TGTGCCATCAGTAAATCACAGGGGGTATCGATGGATGAGCAGTACTTC.

This chain links TRBV5-1 with TRBJ1-1, with unresolved D. V lost 4 bases and J lost 0, with 13 bases in between. The CDR3 extends over 15 amino acids. CDR1 and CDR2 from the germline V gene are SGHRS and YFSETQ. The CDR3 reads CASSRPDRVNTEAFF. The CDR3 nucleotides are TGCGCCAGCAGCCGTCCGGATCGGGTGAACACTGAAGCTTTCTTT.